Shown below are 6 T cell receptor beta chains from a single sample sequenced in a study of Ad26.COV2.S vaccination and SARS-CoV-2 variants. Here immunoSEQ multiplex PCR was the method, and the copy in TCRdb shows in-frame clones only, minus some. This sample yields 350,000 to 450,000 clones, of which 92% are seen a single time; over 1.5% belongs to the top ten. The treatment denotes: around 19 received Ad26.COV2.S at low or high dose, single or two shots; several received placebo; per-sample allocation not given. Each sample was drawn 63 days after the first injection (of vaccine or placebo). Material: peripheral blood, obtained in a trial of Ad26.COV2.S vaccine versus placebo. These TCRs come from a person aged 18-65 years who received the Ad26.COV2.S COVID-19 vaccine or a placebo.

This clone was picked up a small number of times. The chain joins TRBV11-3 to TRBJ2-7; D possibly corresponds to TRBD1 (6 bases). Germline assignment: CDR1 SGHNT and CDR2 YENEEA. The CDR3 has 15 residues. V gave up 1 base and J gave up 6 bases, with 16 bases separating them. CDR3 amino acids: CASSLVQGGSGEQYF. CDR3 coding DNA: TGTGCCAGCAGCTTAGTACAGGGCGGCTCTGGCGAGCAGTACTTC.

This clone was seen more than once but under ten times. The V gene is TRBV19, the J gene TRBJ1-6, with D uncertain. The V end was cut by 10 bases, the J end by 1 base, with 17 bases between. Germline CDR1 is LNHDA and CDR2 is SQIVND (reference sequence). This CDR3 is 16 amino acids long. The CDR3 spells CATPASGRSYNSPLHF. The CDR3 nucleotides read TGTGCCACCCCCGCGAGCGGTAGATCCTATAATTCACCCCTCCACTTT.

This clone was recorded a few times. This chain links TRBV6-4 with TRBJ2-1, with D perhaps TRBD2 (7 bases). Per the germline V gene, CDR1 is MRHNA and CDR2 is SNTAGT. V lost 0 bases and J 4 bases, leaving 13 bases between the germline ends. The CDR3 is made up of 16 amino acids. The CDR3: CASSDSGGGPYNEQFF. The CDR3 nucleotides read TGTGCCAGCAGTGACTCTGGCGGGGGCCCTTACAATGAGCAGTTCTTC.

V and J are TRBV19 and TRBJ2-2; 8 bases are a match to TRBD1. With V trimmed by 6 bases and J by 6 bases, 9 bases remained unmatched. The CDR3 contains 15 residues. Germline V gives CDR1 LNHDA, CDR2 SQIVND (reference sequence). CDR3 region: CASRGGQGWAGELFF. The DNA for the CDR3 is TGTGCCAGTAGGGGTGGACAGGGATGGGCCGGGGAGCTGTTTTTT.

The chain joins TRBV30 to TRBJ2-5, with D uncertain. Between the trimmed V and J ends, which lost 3 bases and 2 bases, there was a span of 13 bases. The CDR3 consists of 14 residues. Germline V gene sequence: CDR1 GTSNPN, CDR2 SVGIG (reference sequence). Here the CDR3 reads CAWSGFGVQETQYF. In DNA, the CDR3 is TGTGCCTGGAGCGGATTCGGCGTTCAAGAGACCCAGTACTTC.

The V gene is TRBV16, the J gene TRBJ1-2; 10 positions match TRBD1. Per germline, CDR1 KGHSY and CDR2 FQNENV. V lost 5 bases and J lost 7; bases outside the gene matches: 7. CDR3 length: 14 residues. CDR3 in DNA: TGTGCCAGCAGCGAAGGGACAGGGGCTCGTGGCTACACCTTC. It encodes CASSEGTGARGYTF.